The T cell receptor beta chain under discussion was sequenced for a study of cytomegalovirus exposure and HLA in healthy donors. The CDR3 contains 13 residues. Trimming removed 5 bases at V and 3 bases at J, with 11 bases between. Germline CDR1 MNHEY, CDR2 SVGAGI. This clone was detected only once. The PCR had 60 Vbeta and 13 Jbeta primers. The repertoire was sequenced with immunoSEQ multiplex PCR; TCRdb's copy has only in-frame clones and lacks some. The sample consists of 200,000 or so clones, around 82% of them appearing once. The clonotype comes from a boy aged 5-17 years in good health and CMV-seronegative. The source material was PBMCs. The genes are TRBV6-5 and TRBJ2-7; D is unclear. The CDR3, as DNA: TGTGCCAGCAGTGCCGGTGTCGTCTACGAGCAGTACTTC. As protein: CASSAGVVYEQYF.